The rows below give T cell receptor beta chains drawn from one sample of a study of shared clonotypes between healthy human individuals. Assay: immunoSEQ multiplex PCR; the TCRdb copy retains only in-frame clones and omits some. This table holds hundreds of thousands of clones, 74% found once. Sequencing was performed on memory CD4+ T cells sorted from blood. Receptors were obtained from a man aged 25-45 years in good health. The CDR3 runs from the conserved cysteine through the conserved F or W. D genes are given only for firm matches. Size is omitted from some rows. Given values are once, few, many or a class for expanded clones.

cdr3_nt	cdr3_aa	d_call	v_call	j_call	clone_size
TGTGCCAGCAGCCGGACACGGTTGGGGGAAAAACTGTTTTTT	CASSRTRLGEKLFF	-	TRBV7-9	TRBJ1-4	-
TGCGCCAGCAGCCAAGAAGGATGGGAGGGTGAGCAGTTCTTC	CASSQEGWEGEQFF	TRBD2	TRBV4-3	TRBJ2-1	-
TGTGCCAGTAACAATCCCGGGACAGGGGAGTTCTATGGCTACACCTTC	CASNNPGTGEFYGYTF	TRBD1	TRBV19	TRBJ1-2	many
TGTGCCAGCAACTCGGGGAACACCGGGGAGCTGTTTTTT	CASNSGNTGELFF	-	TRBV2	TRBJ2-2	few
TGTGCCAGCAGTTTTGGGGAGAGGGAGCTGTTTTTT	CASSFGERELFF	-	TRBV27	TRBJ2-2	-
TGTGCCACCAGCATGACAGGGCCCCATCAGCCCCAGCATTTT	CATSMTGPHQPQHF	TRBD1	TRBV15	TRBJ1-5	-
TGTGCCAGCAGCTCTGAGACTAACCGAGACGAGCAGTACTTC	CASSSETNRDEQYF	-	TRBV11-1	TRBJ2-7	-
TGTGCCAGCTCGCCCCTCAGGGACACTGAAGCTTTCTTT	CASSPLRDTEAFF	-	TRBV18	TRBJ1-1	-
TGTGCCACCAGCAGGGCGGGCAGGACTAATGAAAAACTGTTTTTT	CATSRAGRTNEKLFF	-	TRBV15	TRBJ1-4	-
TGTGCCAGCAGTGGGGGGCTAAGCGGGTCCCCCTACGAGCAGTACTTC	CASSGGLSGSPYEQYF	-	TRBV28	TRBJ2-7	-
TGCGCCAGTAATACCGGGACTAGCTCCGGGGAGCTGTTTTTT	CASNTGTSSGELFF	TRBD2	TRBV10-1	TRBJ2-2	-
TGCGCCAGCAGCCAAGATAAGTTGGGACAGGGGGCCCAGGTCTACGAGCAGTACTTC	CASSQDKLGQGAQVYEQYF	TRBD1	TRBV4-1	TRBJ2-7	-
TGTGCCACCAGCAGAGATTCTGCAGGTCAAGAGACCCAGTACTTC	CATSRDSAGQETQYF	-	TRBV15	TRBJ2-5	-
TGTGCCAGCAGCAGGGGAGGGTTAACCAGAACCGGGGAGCTGTTTTTT	CASSRGGLTRTGELFF	-	TRBV28	TRBJ2-2	-
TGTGCCAGCAGCTTAACCCCACGGGGGCGCGGAGGGACCCAGTACTTC	CASSLTPRGRGGTQYF	-	TRBV7-3	TRBJ2-5	-
TGCGCCAGCAGCCAAGAAACTACGGGGTTGGTAGAGACCCAGTACTTC	CASSQETTGLVETQYF	-	TRBV4-3	TRBJ2-5	-
TGCAGCGTATCACGGGCTGTGGTATCAGATACGCAGTATTTT	CSVSRAVVSDTQYF	-	TRBV29-1	TRBJ2-3	-
TGTGCCTGGAGCGCGGGGCACGAGGAGACCCAGTACTTC	CAWSAGHEETQYF	-	TRBV30	TRBJ2-5	-
TGCGCCAGCAGAGGATCCCTTGGGGGCGAGACCCAGTACTTC	CASRGSLGGETQYF	-	TRBV5-1	TRBJ2-5	-
TGTGCCAGCAGTCTAGGCGGCCGAGCGGAGACCCAGTACTTC	CASSLGGRAETQYF	-	TRBV28	TRBJ2-5	-
TGCGCCAGCAGCTTGACCCTACGCTCCGGGGAGCAGTTCTTC	CASSLTLRSGEQFF	-	TRBV5-1	TRBJ2-1	-
TGCGCCAGCAGCTTGGGTCCGGGGGATACGCAGTATTTT	CASSLGPGDTQYF	-	TRBV5-1	TRBJ2-3	-
TGTGCCAGTAGACAGGGACGATACAATGAGCAGTTCTTC	CASRQGRYNEQFF	-	TRBV19	TRBJ2-1	-
TGTGCCAGCAGCTTAGCGAGGGGGGGACTTGAAGAGACCCAGTACTTC	CASSLARGGLEETQYF	-	TRBV7-8	TRBJ2-5	-
TGCGCCAGCAGTGGTGGACAGGGGGGAGAGCAGTACTTC	CASSGGQGGEQYF	TRBD1	TRBV10-1	TRBJ2-7	-
TGCGCCAGCAGAGCGGCAGGGGACAATCAGCCCCAGCATTTT	CASRAAGDNQPQHF	-	TRBV5-1	TRBJ1-5	-
TGTGCCAGCAGCCGATTGGGGGAGGGGAACACTGAAGCTTTCTTT	CASSRLGEGNTEAFF	-	TRBV11-2	TRBJ1-1	-
TGTGCCAGCAGCTTGGGGGCGTCGCGGACACGGGGGAACAATGAGCAGTTCTTC	CASSLGASRTRGNNEQFF	-	TRBV5-4	TRBJ2-1	-
TGTGCTAGTGGTTGGACCCCAACCCAGACTAGCTTTTCCTACGAGCAGTACTTC	CASGWTPTQTSFSYEQYF	TRBD2	TRBV12-5	TRBJ2-7	few
TGTGCCAGCTTAAAAGGGGAGGCAGATACGCAGTATTTT	CASLKGEADTQYF	-	TRBV2	TRBJ2-3	-
TGTGCCAGCAGCTTAGGTCTTCTCGCGGGAGGGCCACAAGAGACCCAGTACTTC	CASSLGLLAGGPQETQYF	TRBD2	TRBV7-6	TRBJ2-5	-
TGTGCCAGCAGCCAACTGGAGTTTACGGGGAGCTCCTACAATGAGCAGTTCTTC	CASSQLEFTGSSYNEQFF	-	TRBV4-2	TRBJ2-1	many
TGTGCCACCAGCAGAGGGCTAGCGGGAGGGAGCTCCTACGAGCAGTACTTC	CATSRGLAGGSSYEQYF	TRBD2	TRBV15	TRBJ2-7	many
TGCGCCAGCAGTCCGGGGACTAGCGGGAGCGCCTACAATGAGCAGTTCTTC	CASSPGTSGSAYNEQFF	TRBD2	TRBV10-1	TRBJ2-1	-
TGTGCCAGCAGCCAGAATCCATGGGATGGCTACACCTTC	CASSQNPWDGYTF	-	TRBV7-9	TRBJ1-2	-
TGTGCCAGCAGCCGCCAGGGACTAGCGGAGTACAATGAGCAGTTCTTC	CASSRQGLAEYNEQFF	TRBD2	TRBV5-4	TRBJ2-1	-
TGTGCCAGTAGTGCTCTACAGGGGCGGGGGGACAATCAGCCCCAGCATTTT	CASSALQGRGDNQPQHF	TRBD1	TRBV19	TRBJ1-5	-
TGTGCCAGCAGGGAGGTCAGTCGGACTGGGGAGCTGTTTTTT	CASREVSRTGELFF	-	TRBV7-9	TRBJ2-2	many
TGTGCCAGCAGCAAAGCCCCAGCGGGGAGCACAGATACGCAGTATTTT	CASSKAPAGSTDTQYF	-	TRBV21-1	TRBJ2-3	few
TGTGCCAGCAGTTTATTTTCCCCAGGACAGGTCGAAGCTTTCTTT	CASSLFSPGQVEAFF	TRBD1	TRBV28	TRBJ1-1	few
TGTGCCAGCAGCTTGTTACTAGCGGGGGATTACACCGGGGAGCTGTTTTTT	CASSLLLAGDYTGELFF	TRBD2	TRBV5-4	TRBJ2-2	-
TGTGCCAGCAGTCCAACCAGGGTACTCTCCTACGAGCAGTACTTC	CASSPTRVLSYEQYF	-	TRBV27	TRBJ2-7	-
TGTGCCAGCAGCTACAGGGTTTCCTCTGGGGCCAACGTCCTGACTTTC	CASSYRVSSGANVLTF	-	TRBV7-2	TRBJ2-6	-
TGTGCCAGCAGCAATGGTCTGCCATATGGCTACACCTTC	CASSNGLPYGYTF	-	TRBV21-1	TRBJ1-2	-
TGTGCCAGCAGTTTACCCCACACAGATACGCAGTATTTT	CASSLPHTDTQYF	-	TRBV28	TRBJ2-3	few
TGTGCCAGCAGTTTTGGTTTAGCTCAGCCCCAGCATTTT	CASSFGLAQPQHF	-	TRBV28	TRBJ1-5	-
TGCGCCAGCCGCTACGGGGCAGGGGAGGAGACCCAGTACTTC	CASRYGAGEETQYF	-	TRBV5-1	TRBJ2-5	-
TGTGCCTGGATGGGTCAGGGAAGCGGCTACACCTTC	CAWMGQGSGYTF	-	TRBV30	TRBJ1-2	-